This TCR beta chain was identified in a study of T cells in localized non-small cell lung cancer. Regarding this clone: Antigen unknown.

Assay: immunoSEQ multiplex PCR; the TCRdb copy retains only in-frame clones and omits some. The data hold 50,000 to 65,000 clones, with around 81% observed a single time. Overall study findings and caveats: Prolonged overall survival went with higher T cell density in the blood. Owing to sequencing of a solitary tumor region, heterogeneity cannot be discounted. Of the top 100 tumor clones, median around 55 were in adjacent lung, approximately 29 among its top 100. Maximal T cell clonality occurred in uninvolved adjacent lung, with tumor ranking below it.

CDR1 MNHEY and CDR2 SVGAGI come from the germline V gene. The CDR3 totals 13 residues. Between the trimmed V and J ends, which lost 6 bases and 5 bases, there was a span of 11 bases. The sample here was PBMCs, taken before any cancer treatment. This TCR derives from a man aged 40-75 years with stage II lung adenocarcinoma. V is TRBV6-5 and J is TRBJ1-5; possibly TRBD1 for D (5 bases). CDR3 sequence (DNA): TGTGCCAGCAGGGAAGGGACCTATCAGCCCCAGCATTTT. This gives the protein CASREGTYQPQHF.